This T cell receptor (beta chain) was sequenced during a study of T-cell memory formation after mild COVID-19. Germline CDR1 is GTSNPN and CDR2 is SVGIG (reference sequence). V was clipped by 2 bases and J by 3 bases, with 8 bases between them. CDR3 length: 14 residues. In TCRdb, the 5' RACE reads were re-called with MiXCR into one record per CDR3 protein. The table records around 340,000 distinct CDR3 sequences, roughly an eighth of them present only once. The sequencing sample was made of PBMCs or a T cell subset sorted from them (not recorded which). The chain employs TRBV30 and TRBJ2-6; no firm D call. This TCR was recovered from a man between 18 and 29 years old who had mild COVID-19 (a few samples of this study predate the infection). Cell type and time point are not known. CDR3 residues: CAWSRRDGANVLTF. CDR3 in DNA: TGTGCCTGGAGTCGTCGTGATGGGGCCAACGTCCTGACTTTC. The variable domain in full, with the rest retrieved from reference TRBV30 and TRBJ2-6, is SQTIHQWPATLVQPVGSPLSLECTVEGTSNPNLYWYRQAAGRGLQLLFYSVGIGQISSEVPQNLSASRPQDRQFILSSKKLLLSDSGFYLCAWSRRDGANVLTFGAGSRLTVL.